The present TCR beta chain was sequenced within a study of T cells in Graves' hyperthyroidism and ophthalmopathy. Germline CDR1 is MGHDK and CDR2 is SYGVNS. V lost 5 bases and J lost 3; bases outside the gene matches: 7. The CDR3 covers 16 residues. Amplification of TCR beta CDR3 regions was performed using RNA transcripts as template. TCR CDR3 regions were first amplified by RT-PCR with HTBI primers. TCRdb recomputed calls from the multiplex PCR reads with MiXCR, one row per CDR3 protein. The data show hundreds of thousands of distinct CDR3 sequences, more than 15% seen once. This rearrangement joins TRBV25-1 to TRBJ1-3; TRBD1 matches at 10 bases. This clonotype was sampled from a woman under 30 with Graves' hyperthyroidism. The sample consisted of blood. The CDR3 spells CASSKTGTGVGNTIYF. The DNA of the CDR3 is TGTGCCAGCAGTAAAACCGGGACAGGGGTTGGAAACACCATATATTTT.